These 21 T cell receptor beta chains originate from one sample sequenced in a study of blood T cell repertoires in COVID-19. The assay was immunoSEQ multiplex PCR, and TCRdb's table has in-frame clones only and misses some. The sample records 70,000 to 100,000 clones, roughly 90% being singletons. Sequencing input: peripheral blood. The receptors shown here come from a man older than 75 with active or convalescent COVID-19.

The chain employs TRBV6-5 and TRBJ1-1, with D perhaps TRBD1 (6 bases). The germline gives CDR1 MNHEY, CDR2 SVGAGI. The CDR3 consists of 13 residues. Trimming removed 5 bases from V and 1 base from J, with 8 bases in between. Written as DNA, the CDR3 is TGTGCCAGCAGTCCCAGGGGGAACACTGAAGCTTTCTTT. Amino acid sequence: CASSPRGNTEAFF.

The CDR3 DNA reads as TGTGCCAGCAGCTTTACGAGCAGGGGACCCTACGAGCAGTACTTC. Translating it yields CASSFTSRGPYEQYF. V usage is TRBV3-1 (or the pseudogene TRBV3-2) and J usage is TRBJ2-7, with D possibly TRBD1 on 6 matching bases. This CDR3 has 15 amino acids. Germline CDR1 is LGHDT and CDR2 is YNNKEL (reference sequence). V gave up 5 bases and J gave up 2 bases, with 16 bases separating them.

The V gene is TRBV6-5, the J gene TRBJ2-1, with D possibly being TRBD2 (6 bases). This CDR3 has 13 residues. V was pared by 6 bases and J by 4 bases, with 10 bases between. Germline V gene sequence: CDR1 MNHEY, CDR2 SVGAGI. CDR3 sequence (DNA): TGTGCCAGCAGAGCCGGGGGATACAATGAGCAGTTCTTC. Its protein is CASRAGGYNEQFF.

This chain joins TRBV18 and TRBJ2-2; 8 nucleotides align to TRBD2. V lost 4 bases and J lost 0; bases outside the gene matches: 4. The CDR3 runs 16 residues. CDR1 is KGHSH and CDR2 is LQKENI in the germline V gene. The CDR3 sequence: CASSLLAVPNTGELFF. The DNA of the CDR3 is TGTGCCAGCTCACTACTAGCGGTACCGAACACCGGGGAGCTGTTTTTT.

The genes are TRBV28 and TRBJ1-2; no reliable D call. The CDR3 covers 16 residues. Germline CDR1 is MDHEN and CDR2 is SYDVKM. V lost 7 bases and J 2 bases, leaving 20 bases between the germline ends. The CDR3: CASISVRRDLNYGYTF. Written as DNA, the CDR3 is TGTGCCAGCATCTCCGTAAGGCGGGATTTAAACTATGGCTACACCTTC.

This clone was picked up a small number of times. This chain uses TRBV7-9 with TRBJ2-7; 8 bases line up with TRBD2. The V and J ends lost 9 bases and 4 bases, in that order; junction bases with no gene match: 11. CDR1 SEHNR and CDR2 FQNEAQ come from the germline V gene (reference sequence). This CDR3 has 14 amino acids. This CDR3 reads CASETAGVSYEQYF. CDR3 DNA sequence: TGTGCCAGTGAAACAGCGGGAGTGTCGTACGAGCAGTACTTC.

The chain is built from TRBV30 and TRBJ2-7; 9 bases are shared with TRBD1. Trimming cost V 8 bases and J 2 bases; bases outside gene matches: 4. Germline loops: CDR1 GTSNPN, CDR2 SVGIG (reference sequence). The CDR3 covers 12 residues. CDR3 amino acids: CAAGQGAYEQYF. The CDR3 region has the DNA TGTGCCGCGGGACAGGGAGCCTACGAGCAGTACTTC.

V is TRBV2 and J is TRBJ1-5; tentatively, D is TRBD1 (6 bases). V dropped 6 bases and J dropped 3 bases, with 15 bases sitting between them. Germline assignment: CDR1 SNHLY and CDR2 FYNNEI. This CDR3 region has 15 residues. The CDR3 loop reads CASSVYRDTNQPQHF. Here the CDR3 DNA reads TGTGCCAGCAGCGTTTACCGGGACACCAATCAGCCCCAGCATTTT.

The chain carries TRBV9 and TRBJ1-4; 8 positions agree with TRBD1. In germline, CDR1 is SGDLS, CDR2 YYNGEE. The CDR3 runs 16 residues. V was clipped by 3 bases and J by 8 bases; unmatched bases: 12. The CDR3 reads CASSARGQGREEKLFF. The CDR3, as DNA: TGTGCCAGCAGCGCCCGCGGACAGGGAAGGGAGGAAAAACTGTTTTTT.

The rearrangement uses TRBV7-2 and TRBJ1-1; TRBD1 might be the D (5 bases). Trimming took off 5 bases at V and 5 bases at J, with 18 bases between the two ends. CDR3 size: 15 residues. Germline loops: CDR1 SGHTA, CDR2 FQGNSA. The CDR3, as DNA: TGTGCCAGCAGCCCAAGGGCGGTCGGGGGGACTGAAGCTTTCTTT. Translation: CASSPRAVGGTEAFF.

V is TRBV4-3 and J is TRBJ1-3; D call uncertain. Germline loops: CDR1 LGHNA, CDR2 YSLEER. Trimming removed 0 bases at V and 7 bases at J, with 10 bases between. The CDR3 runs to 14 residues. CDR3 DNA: TGCGCCAGCAGCCAAGATCGTTCGCGCAACACCATATATTTT. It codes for CASSQDRSRNTIYF.

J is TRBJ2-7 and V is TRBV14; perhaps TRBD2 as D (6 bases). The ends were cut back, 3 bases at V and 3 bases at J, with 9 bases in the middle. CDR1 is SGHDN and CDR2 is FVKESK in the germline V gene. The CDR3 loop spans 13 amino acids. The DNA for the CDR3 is TGTGCCAGCAGCCAGGCGGGAAACTACGAGCAGTACTTC. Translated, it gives CASSQAGNYEQYF.

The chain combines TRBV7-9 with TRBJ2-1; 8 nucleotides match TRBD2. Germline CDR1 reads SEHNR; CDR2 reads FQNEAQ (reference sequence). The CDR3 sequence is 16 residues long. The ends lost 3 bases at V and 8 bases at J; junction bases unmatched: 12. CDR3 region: CASSLGRAAGADEQFF. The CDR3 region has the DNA TGTGCCAGCAGCTTGGGTCGGGCAGCGGGAGCTGATGAGCAGTTCTTC.

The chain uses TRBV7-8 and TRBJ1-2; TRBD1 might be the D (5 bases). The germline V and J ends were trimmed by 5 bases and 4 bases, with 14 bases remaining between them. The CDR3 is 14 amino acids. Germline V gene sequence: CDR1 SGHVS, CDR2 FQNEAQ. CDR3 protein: CASSPQGLSYGYTF. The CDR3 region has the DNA TGTGCCAGCAGCCCCCAGGGTCTGAGCTATGGCTACACCTTC.

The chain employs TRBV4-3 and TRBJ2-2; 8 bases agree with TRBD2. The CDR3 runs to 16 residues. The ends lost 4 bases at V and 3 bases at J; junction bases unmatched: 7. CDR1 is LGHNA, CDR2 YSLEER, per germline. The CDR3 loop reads CASSPSSGLYTGELFF. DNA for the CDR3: TGCGCCAGCAGCCCTTCTAGCGGGTTATACACCGGGGAGCTGTTTTTT.

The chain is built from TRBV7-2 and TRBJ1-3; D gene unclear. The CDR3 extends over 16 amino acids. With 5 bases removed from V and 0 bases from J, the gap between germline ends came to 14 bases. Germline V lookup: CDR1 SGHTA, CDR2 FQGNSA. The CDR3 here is CASSISIAGSGNTIYF. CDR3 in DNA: TGTGCCAGCAGCATATCGATAGCCGGCTCTGGAAACACCATATATTTT.

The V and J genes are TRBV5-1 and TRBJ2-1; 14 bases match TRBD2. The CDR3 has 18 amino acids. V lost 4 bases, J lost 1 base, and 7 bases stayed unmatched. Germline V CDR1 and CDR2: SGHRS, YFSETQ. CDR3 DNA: TGCGCCAGCAGCGCCGGACTAGCGGGAGGCCTATCCTACAATGAGCAGTTCTTC. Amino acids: CASSAGLAGGLSYNEQFF.

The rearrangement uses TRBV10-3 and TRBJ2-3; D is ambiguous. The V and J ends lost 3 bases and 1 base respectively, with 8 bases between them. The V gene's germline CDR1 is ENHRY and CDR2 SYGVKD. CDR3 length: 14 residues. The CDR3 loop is CAISELLGTDTQYF. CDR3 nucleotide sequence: TGTGCCATCAGTGAACTTTTGGGCACAGATACGCAGTATTTT.

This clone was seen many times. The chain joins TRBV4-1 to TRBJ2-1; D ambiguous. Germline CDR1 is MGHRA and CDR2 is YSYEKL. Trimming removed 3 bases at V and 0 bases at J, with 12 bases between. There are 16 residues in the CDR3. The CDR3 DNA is TGCGCCAGCAGCCAGCAAGACTTAGTCTCCTACAATGAGCAGTTCTTC. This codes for CASSQQDLVSYNEQFF.

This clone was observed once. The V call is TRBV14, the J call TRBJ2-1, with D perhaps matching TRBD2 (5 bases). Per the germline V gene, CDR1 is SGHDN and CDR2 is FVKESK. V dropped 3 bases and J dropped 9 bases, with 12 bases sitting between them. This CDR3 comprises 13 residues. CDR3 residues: CASSQTNAGEQFF. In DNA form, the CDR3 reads TGTGCCAGCAGCCAGACAAACGCGGGTGAGCAGTTCTTC.

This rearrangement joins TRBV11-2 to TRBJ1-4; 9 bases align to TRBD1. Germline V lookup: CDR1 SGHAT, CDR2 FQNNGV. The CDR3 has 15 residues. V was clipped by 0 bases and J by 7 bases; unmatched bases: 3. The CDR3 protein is CASSLETGGGEKLFF. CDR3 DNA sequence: TGTGCCAGCAGCTTAGAGACAGGGGGAGGTGAAAAACTGTTTTTT.